This paragraph covers one TCR beta chain sequence. Data came from immunoSEQ multiplex PCR; TCRdb stores just in-frame clones and leaves some out. Altogether around 270,000 clones are present, 84% being singletons, with the ten largest covering roughly 1.4%. This entry is derived from a study of blood T cell repertoires in COVID-19. Overall study context: PBMCs, B-cell-depleted T cells, or T cells provided the cDNA or gDNA that made up the material.

CDR1 is SNHLY and CDR2 is FYNNEI in the germline V gene. The CDR3 has 14 residues. The junction had 9 bases not matched to a gene; V was cut back by 7 bases and J by 4 bases. The source material was peripheral blood. The TCR sequence derives from a woman aged 40 to 50 who had recovered from COVID-19. This chain joins TRBV2 and TRBJ2-7; 8 positions match TRBD1. The CDR3, as DNA: TGTGCCAGCACTGCACAGGGGGGCGAGTACGAGCAGTACTTC. It translates to CASTAQGGEYEQYF. Using reference TRBV2 and TRBJ2-7 for the parts outside the CDR3, the full variable domain is EPEVTQTPSHQVTQMGQEVILRCVPISNHLYFYWYRQILGQKVEFLVSFYNNEISEKSEIFDDQFSVERPDGSNFTLKIRSTKLEDSAMYFCASTAQGGEYEQYFGPGTRLTVT.